Listed here are 11 T cell receptor beta chains from one sample, sequenced in a study of blood T cell repertoires in COVID-19. Some clones are missing from TCRdb's copy, which holds only in-frame ones; the method was immunoSEQ multiplex PCR. Of some 110,000 clones in the sample, around four fifths are singletons; the top ten hold around 6.2%. The sample taken for sequencing was peripheral blood. The receptors originated from a man older than 75 with COVID-19, enrolled during active disease.

The rearrangement uses TRBV27 and TRBJ2-3; D gene unclear. The germline V gene encodes CDR1 MNHEY and CDR2 SMNVEV (reference sequence). This CDR3 is 13 amino acids long. V lost 2 bases and J lost 7, with 10 bases in between. The CDR3 nucleotides are TGTGCCAGCAGTTTAAGCCGGTACCATACGCAGTATTTT. Translating it yields CASSLSRYHTQYF.

The V and J genes are TRBV5-4 and TRBJ2-1; 13 bases are shared with TRBD2. The CDR3 runs 16 residues. CDR1 is SGHNT, CDR2 YYREEE, per germline (reference sequence). Germline trimming cut 4 bases from V and 6 bases from J; bases unmatched to any gene: 7. The CDR3 loop reads CASSEKTSGRGNEQFF. The CDR3 nucleotides are TGTGCCAGCAGCGAAAAAACTAGCGGGAGGGGCAATGAGCAGTTCTTC. The whole variable domain, remainder taken from reference TRBV5-4 and TRBJ2-1, is ETGVTQSPTHLIKTRGQQVTLRCSSQSGHNTVSWYQQALGQGPQFIFQYYREEENGRGNFPPRFSGLQFPNYSSELNVNALELDDSALYLCASSEKTSGRGNEQFFGPGTRLTVL.

The genes are TRBV6-5 and TRBJ1-1; D is unclear. This CDR3 is built from 13 residues. V gave up 0 bases and J gave up 7 bases, with 9 bases separating them. Germline lookup yields CDR1 MNHEY and CDR2 SVGAGI. For the CDR3, the DNA is TGTGCCAGCAGTTACTCAGGCGGGGATGAAGCTTTCTTT. Its translation is CASSYSGGDEAFF.

The chain has TRBV27 and TRBJ1-5; D call uncertain. The germline V and J ends were trimmed by 6 bases and 2 bases, with 14 bases remaining between them. The CDR3 sequence is 15 residues long. Germline V lookup: CDR1 MNHEY, CDR2 SMNVEV (reference sequence). CDR3 sequence: CASSLEGIGNQPQHF. CDR3 DNA sequence: TGTGCCAGCAGCCTCGAGGGAATCGGCAATCAGCCCCAGCATTTT.

This clone was seen only a few times. The rearrangement links TRBV5-1 to TRBJ2-2; 7 bases are shared with TRBD2. Trimming at V came to 4 bases and at J to 6 bases, leaving 9 bases not matched to a gene. Germline CDR1 reads SGHRS; CDR2 reads YFSETQ. This CDR3 has 15 amino acids. The CDR3 protein is CASSPGLGEAGELFF. The CDR3 nucleotides are TGCGCCAGCAGCCCCGGACTAGGGGAAGCCGGGGAGCTGTTTTTT.

The chain carries TRBV7-9 and TRBJ2-1, with TRBD1 matching over 7 bases. The CDR3 totals 14 residues. CDR1 is SEHNR and CDR2 is FQNEAQ in the germline V gene (reference sequence). Trimming at V came to 2 bases and at J to 8 bases, leaving 6 bases not matched to a gene. The CDR3 region has the DNA TGTGCCAGCAGCTTATTTACGAGGGGGCATGAGCAGTTCTTC. Translation gives CASSLFTRGHEQFF.

This clone was counted once. The CDR3 here is CASSWPGTSGGYEQYF. CDR3 nucleotide sequence: TGTGCCAGCAGCTGGCCCGGGACTAGCGGGGGTTACGAGCAGTACTTC. The V and J genes are TRBV7-9 and TRBJ2-7; 14 bases fit TRBD2. There are 16 residues in the CDR3. Germline V gene sequence: CDR1 SEHNR, CDR2 FQNEAQ (reference sequence). The junction had 6 bases not matched to a gene; V was cut back by 4 bases and J by 4 bases.

This clone has just a few counts. The rearrangement joins TRBV6-1 to TRBJ2-3, with TRBD2 matching 9 bases. This CDR3 has 19 amino acids. Germline CDR1 and CDR2: MNHNS and SASEGT. The trim removed 1 base at V and 4 bases at J, leaving 15 bases unmatched. The chain's CDR3 is CASSEVSFQGLATPDTQYF. CDR3 coding DNA: TGTGCCAGCAGTGAAGTCTCTTTTCAGGGACTAGCAACCCCAGATACGCAGTATTTT.

The chain recombines TRBV3-1 (or the pseudogene TRBV3-2) with TRBJ2-3; TRBD2 might be the D (5 bases). Germline assignment: CDR1 LGHDT and CDR2 YNNKEL (reference sequence). The CDR3 covers 13 residues. V dropped 1 base and J dropped 6 bases, with 8 bases sitting between them. CDR3 nucleotide sequence: TGTGCCAGCAGCCAAGTCAGGAGGGATACGCAGTATTTT. Its protein is CASSQVRRDTQYF.

The chain has TRBV24-1 and TRBJ2-5, with 8 positions matching TRBD1. Germline V gene lookup returns CDR1 KGHDR and CDR2 SFDVKD. The V and J ends lost 4 bases and 3 bases, in that order; junction bases with no gene match: 9. The CDR3 is 16 residues long. CDR3 in DNA: TGTGCCACCAGTGAACCTACCGGGACAGGAGAAGAGACCCAGTACTTC. Its protein is CATSEPTGTGEETQYF.

This clone was seen just once. V usage is TRBV4-3 and J usage is TRBJ2-2; D unclear. Trimming stripped 0 bases from V and 1 base from J, with 6 bases between. The germline gives CDR1 LGHNA, CDR2 YSLEER. CDR3 length equals 15 residues. The CDR3 here is CASSQERQNTGELFF. The CDR3, as DNA: TGCGCCAGCAGCCAAGAGCGCCAGAACACCGGGGAGCTGTTTTTT.